What follows are 8 T cell receptor beta chains derived from one specimen sequenced in a study of cytomegalovirus exposure and HLA in healthy donors (TCRdb year 2017). Libraries were constructed by the immunoSEQ multiplex PCR assay. For the multiplex PCR, a mixture combining 60 forward primers for TCR Vbeta segments and 13 reverse primers for TCR Jbeta segments was used. TCRdb took this table from immuneACCESS and kept in-frame rearrangements with V and J called. Such tables lack part of the clones; where checked against another copy, unresolved V genes explain under half of the gap, and the rest is unexplained. The sample yields around 150,000 clones; nearly 90% were counted once. Around 0.5% of the sample lies in the top ten. Material for sequencing was PBMCs. The receptor source for this set is a woman in her thirties or forties in good health and CMV-seronegative.

Only a few counts were recorded for this clone. The gene calls are TRBV6-6 and TRBJ1-5, with D possibly TRBD1 on 6 matching bases. V lost 6 bases to trimming and J lost 4 bases, with 16 bases between them. The CDR3 contains 15 residues. CDR1 is MNHNY and CDR2 is SVGAGI in the germline V gene (reference sequence). This CDR3 reads CASSLRDTGNQPQHF. For the CDR3, the DNA is TGTGCCAGCAGCCTCCGGGACACGGGGAATCAGCCCCAGCATTTT.

In its sample, this clone was seen once. The V and J genes are TRBV6-4 and TRBJ2-2; 8 positions agree with TRBD2. The germline gives CDR1 MRHNA, CDR2 SNTAGT. The CDR3 is 15 residues long. Unmatched junction bases numbered 9, after V lost 7 bases and J lost 5 bases. CDR3 in amino acids: CASTPEAGVTGELFF. The CDR3 nucleotides are TGTGCCAGCACCCCCGAAGCGGGAGTGACCGGGGAGCTGTTTTTT.

V and J are TRBV5-1 and TRBJ2-7; TRBD1 agrees at 11 bases. Germline V lookup: CDR1 SGHRS, CDR2 YFSETQ. There are 16 residues in the CDR3. V was clipped by 1 base and J by 5 bases; unmatched bases: 8. This CDR3 is CASSLRFGTGGHEQYF. CDR3 nucleotides: TGCGCCAGCAGCTTGAGGTTTGGGACAGGGGGTCACGAGCAGTACTTC.

The V and J genes are TRBV29-1 and TRBJ1-4; TRBD1 agrees at 7 bases. Trimming took 4 bases from V and 4 from J; bases not matched to a gene: 6. The CDR3 length is 14 residues. The V gene's germline CDR1 is SQVTM and CDR2 ANQGSEA. The CDR3 DNA sequence: TGCAGCGTTGCTGGGACAGCCTATAATGAAAAACTGTTTTTT. Its translation: CSVAGTAYNEKLFF.

V gene TRBV6-5 combines with J gene TRBJ2-7; D is unclear. The V gene lost 5 bases and the J gene lost 0 bases, with 11 bases spanning the gap. Germline V gene sequence: CDR1 MNHEY, CDR2 SVGAGI. This CDR3 has 14 residues. CDR3 coding DNA: TGTGCCAGCAGTCCGGTACCAAGCTCCTACGAGCAGTACTTC. Its translation: CASSPVPSSYEQYF.

This sequence joins TRBV7-2 and TRBJ2-7, with 7 bases matching TRBD2. The V gene end was trimmed by 2 bases and the J gene end by 7 bases; junction bases not matched to a gene: 5. The CDR3 totals 13 residues. Germline assignment: CDR1 SGHTA and CDR2 FQGNSA. CDR3 coding DNA: TGTGCCAGCAGCTTAAATATGGGAGGGGAGCAGTACTTC. Its protein product is CASSLNMGGEQYF.

V gene TRBV5-1 combines with J gene TRBJ1-1, with unresolved D. In germline, CDR1 is SGHRS, CDR2 YFSETQ. V dropped 4 bases and J dropped 0 bases, with 10 bases sitting between them. The CDR3 runs to 14 residues. CDR3 amino acids: CASSAITVNTEAFF. Written as DNA, the CDR3 is TGCGCCAGCAGCGCAATAACAGTGAACACTGAAGCTTTCTTT.

This sequence joins TRBV16 and TRBJ2-1, with TRBD1 matching over 8 bases. V was clipped by 4 bases and J by 7 bases; unmatched bases: 6. The CDR3 covers 14 residues. Germline V lookup: CDR1 KGHSY, CDR2 FQNENV. This chain's CDR3 is CASSPRQGRNEQFF. CDR3 coding DNA: TGTGCCAGCAGCCCGCGACAGGGGAGGAATGAGCAGTTCTTC.